This entry lists 27 T cell receptor beta chains sequenced from one sample in a study of shared clonotypes between healthy human individuals (dated by TCRdb to 2020 to 2022). CD8 naive samples were obtained by positive selection for CCR7 among CD45RO-negative cells, yielding a CD45RA+CCR7+ population from which TemRA cells were excluded. The protocol used for the library was the immunoSEQ multiplex PCR assay. In its TCRdb copy, this immuneACCESS table keeps in-frame sequences only and misses some clones. Where compared with another copy, unresolved V genes explain less than half of these, and the others have no known cause. This sample lists about 2.1 million clones; 93% were detected once. The ten largest clonotypes hold roughly 1.7% of the sample. Sequencing was carried out using naive CD8+ T cells from PBMCs. Reading the label with the study, this specimen's cell subset or site is: CD45RA+CCR7+. The receptors come from a man younger than 35 in good health. Some clones in this sample may be carry-over from other donors' samples.

The genes are TRBV27 and TRBJ2-1; 12 positions agree with TRBD2. Germline V gives CDR1 MNHEY, CDR2 SMNVEV (reference sequence). After removal of 5 bases from V and 8 bases from J, the junction contained 13 bases not matched to a gene. This CDR3 spans 17 amino acids. The CDR3 is CASSILLAGGPRYEQFF. CDR3 in DNA: TGTGCCAGCAGTATCCTCCTAGCGGGAGGGCCTAGGTATGAGCAGTTCTTC.

The chain has TRBV19 and TRBJ2-7, with D unclear. CDR3 length: 14 residues. CDR1 LNHDA and CDR2 SQIVND come from the germline V gene (reference sequence). V lost 4 bases and J 4 bases, leaving 14 bases between the germline ends. CDR3 sequence: CASSTHSDLYEQYF. The CDR3, as DNA: TGTGCCAGTAGTACCCACTCAGACCTTTACGAGCAGTACTTC.

The rearrangement joins TRBV5-1 to TRBJ2-1; D unclear. Trimming removed 2 bases from V and 5 bases from J, with 5 bases in between. Germline lookup yields CDR1 SGHRS and CDR2 YFSETQ. The CDR3 runs to 12 residues. Here the CDR3 reads CASSFRHNEQFF. CDR3 sequence (DNA): TGCGCCAGCAGCTTCCGGCACAATGAGCAGTTCTTC.

This chain links TRBV15 with TRBJ2-1; perhaps D is TRBD1 or TRBD2 (6 bases each). Germline-derived CDR1 and CDR2 are LNHNV and YYDKDF (reference sequence). CDR3 length equals 17 residues. V was shortened by 5 bases and J by 4 bases, with 21 bases between the two germline ends. The CDR3 sequence is CATSPGHEWEEYNEQFF. The CDR3 DNA reads as TGTGCCACCAGCCCGGGACACGAGTGGGAGGAGTACAATGAGCAGTTCTTC.

The CDR3 loop reads CASRPPTQGNYGYTF. The CDR3, as DNA: TGTGCCAGCAGACCACCCACTCAGGGGAACTATGGCTACACCTTC. This rearrangement joins TRBV7-9 to TRBJ1-2, with D possibly matching TRBD1 (6 bases). The CDR3 extends over 15 amino acids. Trimming cost V 6 bases and J 2 bases, with 16 bases left between them. Germline-derived CDR1 and CDR2 are SEHNR and FQNEAQ (reference sequence). Looking up the rest from reference TRBV7-9 and TRBJ1-2 gives the full variable domain: DTGVSQNPRHKITKRGQNVTFRCDPISEHNRLYWYRQTLGQGPEFLTYFQNEAQLEKSRLLSDRFSAERPKGSFSTLEIQRTEQGDSAMYLCASRPPTQGNYGYTFGSGTRLTVV.

The V and J genes are TRBV7-8 and TRBJ2-3; D is possibly TRBD2 (5 bases). This CDR3 spans 13 amino acids. V was clipped by 5 bases and J by 4 bases, with 10 bases between them. CDR1 SGHVS and CDR2 FQNEAQ come from the germline V gene. CDR3 nucleotide sequence: TGTGCCAGCAGCAGCATCGGGGCAGATACGCAGTATTTT. Translated, it gives CASSSIGADTQYF. The full variable domain, completed using reference TRBV7-8 and TRBJ2-3, is GAGVSQSPRYKVAKRGQDVALRCDPISGHVSLFWYQQALGQGPEFLTYFQNEAQLDKSGLPSDRFFAERPEGSVSTLKIQRTQQEDSAVYLCASSSIGADTQYFGPGTRLTVL.

The genes are TRBV4-3 and TRBJ2-1; 9 positions match TRBD2. The CDR3 consists of 15 residues. Trimming cost V 4 bases and J 7 bases; bases outside gene matches: 8. Germline CDR1 reads LGHNA; CDR2 reads YSLEER. The CDR3: CASSPRAGGLNEQFF. DNA of the CDR3: TGCGCCAGCAGCCCAAGGGCGGGAGGGCTTAATGAGCAGTTCTTC.

This rearrangement joins TRBV27 to TRBJ1-4; 7 nucleotides align to TRBD1. After removal of 5 bases from V and 5 bases from J, the junction contained 8 bases not matched to a gene. The CDR3 covers 15 residues. Germline CDR1 reads MNHEY; CDR2 reads SMNVEV (reference sequence). The CDR3 nucleotides are TGTGCCAGCAGTCCACCGACAGGGAGCAATGAAAAACTGTTTTTT. Residues: CASSPPTGSNEKLFF.

The rearrangement uses TRBV7-9 and TRBJ1-3; no clear D. Trimming removed 5 bases from V and 2 bases from J, with 22 bases in between. The CDR3 has 18 residues. The germline V gene has CDR1 SEHNR and CDR2 FQNEAQ (reference sequence). The chain's CDR3 is CASSQPRAAVTPGNTIYF. The CDR3 DNA follows: TGTGCCAGCAGCCAGCCCCGGGCAGCCGTCACTCCTGGAAACACCATATATTTT. The entire variable domain, with the rest obtained from reference TRBV7-9 and TRBJ1-3, is as follows: DTGVSQNPRHKITKRGQNVTFRCDPISEHNRLYWYRQTLGQGPEFLTYFQNEAQLEKSRLLSDRFSAERPKGSFSTLEIQRTEQGDSAMYLCASSQPRAAVTPGNTIYFGEGSWLTVV.

The table lists this clone with a count of one. The chain carries TRBV7-9 and TRBJ2-5; D gene uncertain. The CDR3 totals 14 residues. Germline V gene lookup returns CDR1 SEHNR and CDR2 FQNEAQ (reference sequence). V lost 1 base and J 5 bases, leaving 11 bases between the germline ends. The CDR3 is CASSLVYYYETQYF. In nucleotides, the CDR3 is TGTGCCAGCAGCTTAGTTTACTACTATGAGACCCAGTACTTC.

V gene TRBV2 combines with J gene TRBJ1-1; perhaps TRBD1 as D (6 bases). V lost 3 bases and J 1 base, leaving 18 bases between the germline ends. This CDR3 has 17 amino acids. In germline, CDR1 is SNHLY, CDR2 FYNNEI. The CDR3 loop is CASSDIPGEGQNTEAFF. The CDR3 nucleotides read TGTGCCAGCAGTGACATCCCCGGGGAGGGACAGAACACTGAAGCTTTCTTT.

The V call is TRBV27, the J call TRBJ2-1, with D possibly called TRBD1 or TRBD2 (7 bases each). Germline V gene lookup returns CDR1 MNHEY and CDR2 SMNVEV (reference sequence). The CDR3 covers 16 residues. Deletions cut 5 bases from V and 6 bases from J, with 20 bases between. CDR3 residues: CASSPSGGEWGNEQFF. Written as DNA, the CDR3 is TGTGCCAGCAGTCCATCAGGGGGGGAATGGGGCAATGAGCAGTTCTTC.

J is TRBJ2-1 and V is TRBV2; 10 bases fit TRBD2. V lost 4 bases, J lost 1 base, and 22 bases stayed unmatched. Looked up from germline, CDR1 is SNHLY and CDR2 is FYNNEI. The CDR3 runs 22 residues. The CDR3 is CASSGIASGRSVVKASYNEQFF. As DNA, the CDR3 is TGTGCCAGCAGTGGGATTGCTAGCGGGAGATCGGTTGTGAAAGCGTCCTACAATGAGCAGTTCTTC.

J is TRBJ2-7 and V is TRBV4-3, with D possibly being TRBD1 (5 bases). With 4 bases removed from V and 2 bases from J, the gap between germline ends came to 12 bases. From germline, CDR1 is LGHNA and CDR2 YSLEER. This CDR3 comprises 14 residues. CDR3: CASSPGQTPYEQYF. DNA for the CDR3: TGCGCCAGCAGCCCCGGACAAACCCCCTACGAGCAGTACTTC.

V usage is TRBV29-1 and J usage is TRBJ2-2; D may be TRBD1 or TRBD2 (5 bases each). Germline CDR1 is SQVTM and CDR2 is ANQGSEA. CDR3 length: 13 amino acids. V was clipped by 8 bases and J by 5 bases, with 15 bases between them. The CDR3 coding sequence is TGCAGCCTCCGGGACCCGCGGACCGGGGAGCTGTTTTTT. This codes for CSLRDPRTGELFF.

The rearrangement links TRBV28 to TRBJ2-7, with 7 bases lining up with TRBD1. The V gene end was trimmed by 6 bases and the J gene end by 3 bases; junction bases not matched to a gene: 5. CDR1 MDHEN and CDR2 SYDVKM come from the germline V gene. The CDR3 is 13 amino acids. This CDR3 is CASSNRQGYEQYF. The CDR3 DNA is TGTGCCAGCAGCAATAGACAGGGCTACGAGCAGTACTTC.

The rearrangement uses TRBV5-1 and TRBJ2-2, with D hard to call. With 6 bases removed from V and 7 bases from J, the gap between germline ends came to 7 bases. The CDR3 totals 11 residues. Germline CDR1 reads SGHRS; CDR2 reads YFSETQ. The CDR3 is CASTAGGELFF. The DNA for the CDR3 is TGCGCCAGCACAGCAGGCGGGGAGCTGTTTTTT.

J is TRBJ1-6 and V is TRBV9; D gene ambiguous. The CDR3 totals 13 residues. Trimming removed 0 bases at V and 9 bases at J, with 7 bases between. Germline-derived CDR1 and CDR2 are SGDLS and YYNGEE. CDR3 DNA: TGTGCCAGCAGCGTAGACGAGATTTCACCCCTCCACTTT. Translated: CASSVDEISPLHF.

The V call is TRBV4-1, the J call TRBJ1-1; 8 bases match TRBD1. V dropped 2 bases and J dropped 3; count of bases not matched to a gene: 5. The CDR3 has 15 residues. Germline CDR1 is MGHRA and CDR2 is YSYEKL. The CDR3 reads CASSQRTGSDTEAFF. The CDR3 coding sequence is TGCGCCAGCAGCCAACGGACAGGGAGCGACACTGAAGCTTTCTTT.

The V call is TRBV25-1, the J call TRBJ1-2; D remains unclear. V lost 1 base and J lost 6, with 6 bases in between. CDR3 size: 12 residues. Germline CDR1 and CDR2: MGHDK and SYGVNS. CDR3 bases: TGTGCCAGCAGTGAATTAATCCATGGCTACACCTTC. It encodes CASSELIHGYTF.

The CDR3 spells CASSPKAGELFF. For the CDR3, the DNA is TGTGCCAGCAGTCCAAAGGCCGGGGAGCTGTTTTTT. The gene calls are TRBV27 and TRBJ2-2; D unresolved. V was cut by 5 bases and J by 6 bases, with 7 bases left in between. CDR3 size: 12 residues. Germline V lookup: CDR1 MNHEY, CDR2 SMNVEV (reference sequence).

The V and J genes are TRBV5-6 and TRBJ1-2, with D uncertain. Trimming cost V 2 bases and J 6 bases, with 8 bases left between them. The germline gives CDR1 SGHDT, CDR2 YYEEEE. The length of the CDR3 is 12 residues. The CDR3 coding sequence is TGTGCCAGCAGCTTTGGAGCCAATGGCTACACCTTC. Encoded protein: CASSFGANGYTF.

About this clone: This may come from a read error, since a much larger clone is one base off. The same CDR3 can be traced to other DNA sequences in this sample. The chain joins TRBV7-6 to TRBJ1-1, with D possibly TRBD1 on 5 matching bases. V shed 1 base and J shed 3 bases, with 6 bases lying between them. The germline gives CDR1 SGHVS, CDR2 FNYEAQ. CDR3 length equals 13 residues. CDR3 in DNA: TGTGCCAGCAGCTTAGGGGGGGACACTGAAGCTTTCTTT. Its translation is CASSLGGDTEAFF. The full variable domain, with the rest looked up from reference TRBV7-6 and TRBJ1-1, is GAGVSQSPRYKVTKRGQDVALRCDPISGHVSLYWYRQALGQGPEFLTYFNYEAQQDKSGLPNDRFSAERPEGSISTLTIQRTEQRDSAMYRCASSLGGDTEAFFGQGTRLTVV.

The chain combines TRBV19 with TRBJ2-1; 8 positions match TRBD2. CDR3 length equals 16 residues. Trimming removed 3 bases from V and 2 bases from J; junction bases left unmatched: 6. CDR1 is LNHDA and CDR2 is SQIVND in the germline V gene (reference sequence). As DNA, the CDR3 is TGTGCCAGTAGTATTTACGCGGGAGGCCCCTACAATGAGCAGTTCTTC. Amino acid sequence: CASSIYAGGPYNEQFF.

The rearrangement uses TRBV11-2 and TRBJ2-3; 7 positions match TRBD1. CDR1 is SGHAT, CDR2 FQNNGV, per germline. The V and J ends lost 4 bases and 4 bases, in that order; junction bases with no gene match: 8. The CDR3 loop spans 15 amino acids. The CDR3 coding sequence is TGTGCCAGCAGCTCGGCCCCACAGGGGCCAGATACGCAGTATTTT. Amino acids: CASSSAPQGPDTQYF.

The V call is TRBV19, the J call TRBJ2-7; TRBD1 aligns across 11 bases. V lost 5 bases, J lost 2 bases, and 5 bases stayed unmatched. Germline CDR1 LNHDA, CDR2 SQIVND (reference sequence). This CDR3 spans 15 amino acids. CDR3 region: CASSPQDRGPYEQYF. In DNA, the CDR3 is TGTGCCAGTAGTCCACAGGACAGGGGGCCCTACGAGCAGTACTTC. The full variable domain, rest sourced from reference TRBV19 and TRBJ2-7, is DGGITQSPKYLFRKEGQNVTLSCEQNLNHDAMYWYRQDPGQGLRLIYYSQIVNDFQKGDIAEGYSVSREKKESFPLTVTSAQKNPTAFYLCASSPQDRGPYEQYFGPGTRLTVT.

The V and J genes are TRBV7-9 and TRBJ1-1; the D is unclear. The germline gives CDR1 SEHNR, CDR2 FQNEAQ (reference sequence). The germline V and J ends were trimmed by 5 bases and 4 bases, with 23 bases remaining between them. The CDR3 totals 17 residues. The CDR3 nucleotides are TGTGCCAGCAGCGCACCGCATCCCCTCCCAGGCGTCACTGAAGCTTTCTTT. This sequence encodes CASSAPHPLPGVTEAFF.